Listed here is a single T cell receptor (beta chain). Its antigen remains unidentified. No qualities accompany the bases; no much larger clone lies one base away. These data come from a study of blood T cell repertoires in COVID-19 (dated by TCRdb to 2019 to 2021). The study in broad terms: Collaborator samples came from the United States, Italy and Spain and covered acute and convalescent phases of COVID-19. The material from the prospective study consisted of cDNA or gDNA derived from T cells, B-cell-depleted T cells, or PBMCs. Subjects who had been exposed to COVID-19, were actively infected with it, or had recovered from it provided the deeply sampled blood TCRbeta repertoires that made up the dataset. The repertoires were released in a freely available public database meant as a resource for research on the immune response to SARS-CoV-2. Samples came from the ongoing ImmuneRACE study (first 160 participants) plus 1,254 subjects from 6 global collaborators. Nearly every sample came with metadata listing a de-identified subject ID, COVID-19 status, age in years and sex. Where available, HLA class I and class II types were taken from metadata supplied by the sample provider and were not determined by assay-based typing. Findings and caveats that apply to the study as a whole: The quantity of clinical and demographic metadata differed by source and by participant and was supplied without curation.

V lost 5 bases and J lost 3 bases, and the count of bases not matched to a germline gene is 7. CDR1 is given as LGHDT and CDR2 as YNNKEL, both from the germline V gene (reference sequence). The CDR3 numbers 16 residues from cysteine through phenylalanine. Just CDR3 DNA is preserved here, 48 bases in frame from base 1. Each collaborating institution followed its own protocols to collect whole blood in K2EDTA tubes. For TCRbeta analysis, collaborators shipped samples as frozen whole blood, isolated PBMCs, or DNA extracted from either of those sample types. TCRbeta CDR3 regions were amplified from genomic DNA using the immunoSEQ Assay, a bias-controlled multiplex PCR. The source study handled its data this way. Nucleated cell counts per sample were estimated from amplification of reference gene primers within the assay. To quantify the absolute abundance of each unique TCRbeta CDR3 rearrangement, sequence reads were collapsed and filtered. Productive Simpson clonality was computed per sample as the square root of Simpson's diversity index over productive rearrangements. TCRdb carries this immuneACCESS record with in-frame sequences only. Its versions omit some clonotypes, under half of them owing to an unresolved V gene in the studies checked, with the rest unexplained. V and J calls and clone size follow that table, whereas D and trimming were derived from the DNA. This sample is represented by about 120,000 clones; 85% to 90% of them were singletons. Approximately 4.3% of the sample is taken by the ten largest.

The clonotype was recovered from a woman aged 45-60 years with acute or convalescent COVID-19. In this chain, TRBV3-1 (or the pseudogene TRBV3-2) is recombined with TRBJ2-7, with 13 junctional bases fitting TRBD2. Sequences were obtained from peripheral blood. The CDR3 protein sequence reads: CASSVRLAGGGYEQYF. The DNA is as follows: TGTGCCAGCAGCGTACGACTAGCGGGAGGTGGCTACGAGCAGTACTTC.